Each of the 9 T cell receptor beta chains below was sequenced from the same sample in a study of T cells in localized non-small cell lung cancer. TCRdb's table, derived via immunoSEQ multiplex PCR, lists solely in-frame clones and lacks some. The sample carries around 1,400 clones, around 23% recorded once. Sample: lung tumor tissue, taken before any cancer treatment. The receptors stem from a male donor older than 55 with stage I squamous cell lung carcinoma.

CDR3 DNA sequence: TGTGCCAGCAGGGTTAGATTGAGACCCTATAATTCACCCCTCCACTTT. It codes for CASRVRLRPYNSPLHF. The rearrangement uses TRBV6-8 and TRBJ1-6; no firm D call. There are 16 residues in the CDR3. V shed 6 bases and J shed 2 bases, with 14 bases lying between them. Germline lookup yields CDR1 MNHGY and CDR2 SAAAGT.

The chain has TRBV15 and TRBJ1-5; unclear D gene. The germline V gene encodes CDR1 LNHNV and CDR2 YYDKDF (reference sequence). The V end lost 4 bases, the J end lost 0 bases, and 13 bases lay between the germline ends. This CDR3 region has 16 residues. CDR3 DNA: TGTGCCACCAGCACTCACCCGGCTAATAGCAATCAGCCCCAGCATTTT. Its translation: CATSTHPANSNQPQHF.

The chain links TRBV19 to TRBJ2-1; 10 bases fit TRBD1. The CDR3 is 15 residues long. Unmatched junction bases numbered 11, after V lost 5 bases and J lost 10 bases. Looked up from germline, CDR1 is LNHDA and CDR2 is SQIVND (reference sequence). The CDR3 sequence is CASSSPGQGRGEQFF. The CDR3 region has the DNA TGTGCCAGTAGTTCCCCGGGACAGGGGCGAGGGGAGCAGTTCTTC.

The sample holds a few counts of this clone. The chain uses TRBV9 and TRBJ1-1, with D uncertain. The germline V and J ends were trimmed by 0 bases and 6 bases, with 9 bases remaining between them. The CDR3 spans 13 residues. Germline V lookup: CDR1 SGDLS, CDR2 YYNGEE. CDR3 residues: CASSVEQGSEAFF. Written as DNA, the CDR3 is TGTGCCAGCAGCGTAGAACAAGGCTCTGAAGCTTTCTTT.

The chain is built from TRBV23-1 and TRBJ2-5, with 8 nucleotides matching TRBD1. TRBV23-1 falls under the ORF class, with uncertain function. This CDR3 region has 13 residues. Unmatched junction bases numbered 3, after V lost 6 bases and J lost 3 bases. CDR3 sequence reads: CASSPTGEETQYF. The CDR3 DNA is TGCGCCAGCAGCCCGACAGGGGAAGAGACCCAGTACTTC.

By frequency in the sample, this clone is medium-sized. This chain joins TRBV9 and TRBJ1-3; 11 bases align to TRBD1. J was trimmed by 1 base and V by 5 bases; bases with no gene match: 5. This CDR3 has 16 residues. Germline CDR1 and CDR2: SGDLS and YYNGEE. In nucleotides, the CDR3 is TGTGCCAGCAGTAGAGGACAGGGGGCTTCTGGAAACACCATATATTTT. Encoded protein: CASSRGQGASGNTIYF.

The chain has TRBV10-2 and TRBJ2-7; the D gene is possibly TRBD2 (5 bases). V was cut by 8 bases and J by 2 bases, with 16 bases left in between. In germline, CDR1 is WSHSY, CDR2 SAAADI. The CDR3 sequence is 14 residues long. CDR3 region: CASADSGTTYEQYF. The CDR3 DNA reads TGCGCCAGCGCCGACTCGGGAACCACCTACGAGCAGTACTTC.

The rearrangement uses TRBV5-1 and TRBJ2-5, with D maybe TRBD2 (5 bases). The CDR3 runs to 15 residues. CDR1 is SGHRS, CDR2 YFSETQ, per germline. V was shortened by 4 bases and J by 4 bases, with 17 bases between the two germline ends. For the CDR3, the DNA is TGCGCCAGCAGCCCGTCCGGGAACCTGGGAGAGACCCAGTACTTC. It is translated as CASSPSGNLGETQYF. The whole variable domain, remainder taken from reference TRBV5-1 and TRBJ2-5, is KAGVTQTPRYLIKTRGQQVTLSCSPISGHRSVSWYQQTPGQGLQFLFEYFSETQRNKGNFPGRFSGRQFSNSRSEMNVSTLELGDSALYLCASSPSGNLGETQYFGPGTRLLVL.

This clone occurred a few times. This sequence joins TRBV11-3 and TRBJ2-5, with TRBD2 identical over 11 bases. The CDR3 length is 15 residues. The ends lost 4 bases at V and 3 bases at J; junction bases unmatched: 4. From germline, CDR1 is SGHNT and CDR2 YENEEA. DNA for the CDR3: TGTGCCAGCAGCTATAGCGGGGGGGCGAAAGAGACCCAGTACTTC. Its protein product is CASSYSGGAKETQYF.